This entry lists 24 T cell receptor beta chains sequenced from one sample in a study of CD8 T cell repertoires and HIV-1 epitope variants (TCRdb year 2020). Library method: the immunoSEQ multiplex PCR assay. TCRdb carries this immuneACCESS record with in-frame sequences only. Its versions omit some clonotypes, under half of them owing to an unresolved V gene in the studies checked, with the rest unexplained. This sample gives about 4,800 clones in total; roughly 69% of them show up just once. The biggest ten clones account for 45% to 50% of the sample. These receptors' targets are unknown. Sequencing was performed on cultured CD8+ T cells derived from PBMCs. These receptors came from a male donor with HIV.

This clone turned up a few times. V is TRBV4-3 and J is TRBJ2-4; D might be TRBD2 (5 bases). The CDR3 loop spans 13 amino acids. The germline V gene has CDR1 LGHNA and CDR2 YSLEER. Trimming took 1 base from V and 8 from J, leaving 9 bases between them. The CDR3 sequence is CASSQGVRDIQYF. Here the CDR3 DNA reads TGCGCCAGCAGCCAAGGGGTGAGGGACATTCAGTACTTC.

The chain recombines TRBV27 with TRBJ2-7, with 10 bases aligning to TRBD2. V shed 4 bases and J 3 bases; nucleotides not matched to a gene: 6. The CDR3 has 15 amino acids. The germline V gene has CDR1 MNHEY and CDR2 SMNVEV (reference sequence). The CDR3 spells CASSWSSGSLYEQYF. Written as DNA, the CDR3 is TGTGCCAGCAGTTGGTCTAGCGGGAGTCTCTACGAGCAGTACTTC.

The rearrangement uses TRBV28 and TRBJ1-3; 8 bases line up with TRBD1. After removal of 5 bases from V and 4 bases from J, the junction contained 10 bases not matched to a gene. Germline assignment: CDR1 MDHEN and CDR2 SYDVKM. The CDR3 consists of 16 residues. CDR3 protein: CASSTLDRAAGNTIYF. In DNA form, the CDR3 reads TGTGCCAGCAGTACCTTGGACAGGGCAGCCGGAAACACCATATATTTT. Drawing the rest from reference TRBV28 and TRBJ1-3, the complete variable domain is DVKVTQSSRYLVKRTGEKVFLECVQDMDHENMFWYRQDPGLGLRLIYFSYDVKMKEKGDIPEGYSVSREKKERFSLILESASTNQTSMYLCASSTLDRAAGNTIYFGEGSWLTVV.

V and J are TRBV4-2 and TRBJ2-7; D remains ambiguous. The V gene's germline CDR1 is LGHNA and CDR2 YNFKEQ. The CDR3 contains 12 residues. V was shortened by 5 bases and J by 2 bases, with 7 bases between the two germline ends. CDR3 region: CASSFNAYEQYF. The CDR3 coding sequence is TGTGCCAGCAGCTTCAATGCCTACGAGCAGTACTTC.

V is TRBV7-2 and J is TRBJ1-4; no clear D. CDR1 and CDR2 (germline): SGHTA, FQGNSA. The CDR3 covers 15 residues. The V end was cut by 1 base, the J end by 4 bases, with 10 bases between. CDR3 region: CASSLDWEINEKLFF. Written as DNA, the CDR3 is TGTGCCAGCAGCTTAGATTGGGAGATTAATGAAAAACTGTTTTTT.

This chain joins TRBV29-1 and TRBJ1-1, with 8 bases fitting TRBD1. V shed 3 bases, J shed 1 base, and the junction held 13 bases outside the gene matches. This CDR3 has 17 residues. Looked up from germline, CDR1 is SQVTM and CDR2 is ANQGSEA. The CDR3 is CSVDAPGQGGWNTEAFF. CDR3 bases: TGCAGCGTTGACGCCCCTGGACAGGGAGGATGGAACACTGAAGCTTTCTTT.

The chain is built from TRBV19 and TRBJ2-1, with a tentative D call TRBD1 (6 bases). The length of the CDR3 is 13 residues. Germline V gives CDR1 LNHDA, CDR2 SQIVND (reference sequence). V was cut by 5 bases and J by 10 bases, with 15 bases left in between. The CDR3 DNA sequence: TGTGCCAGTAGTGCGACAGGCTTTGGGGAGCAGTTCTTC. It translates to CASSATGFGEQFF.

The table lists this clone with a few counts. J is TRBJ2-2 and V is TRBV11-3; D is undetermined. The germline V gene has CDR1 SGHNT and CDR2 YENEEA. This CDR3 comprises 13 residues. V shed 3 bases and J shed 5 bases, with 7 bases lying between them. The CDR3 loop reads CASSFRRTGELFF. The CDR3, as DNA: TGTGCCAGCAGCTTTAGAAGGACCGGGGAGCTGTTTTTT.

The chain is built from TRBV19 and TRBJ2-1, with D unclear. V gave up 7 bases and J gave up 5 bases, with 15 bases separating them. CDR1 LNHDA and CDR2 SQIVND come from the germline V gene (reference sequence). CDR3 length: 14 residues. CDR3 DNA sequence: TGTGCCAGTACCCCCAAGATGGCTGACAATGAGCAGTTCTTC. The encoded protein is CASTPKMADNEQFF.

This clone has just a few counts. The chain joins TRBV14 to TRBJ2-2; D gene ambiguous. The CDR3 is 14 amino acids. CDR1 SGHDN and CDR2 FVKESK come from the germline V gene. Trimming removed 6 bases at V and 0 bases at J, with 8 bases between. The CDR3 DNA follows: TGTGCCAGCAGGCTAGAAGCGAACACCGGGGAGCTGTTTTTT. This sequence encodes CASRLEANTGELFF.

This clone was observed a few times. The V and J genes are TRBV11-3 and TRBJ1-1, with D unclear. This CDR3 is built from 13 residues. Germline V gene data show CDR1 as SGHNT and CDR2 as YENEEA. V lost 0 bases and J 0 bases, leaving 2 bases between the germline ends. Here the CDR3 reads CASSLEVNTEAFF. The CDR3 bases are TGTGCCAGCAGCTTAGAGGTGAACACTGAAGCTTTCTTT.

The genes are TRBV27 and TRBJ2-3; 12 positions match TRBD2. Germline values: CDR1 MNHEY, CDR2 SMNVEV (reference sequence). This CDR3 comprises 16 residues. V shed 5 bases, J shed 4 bases, and the junction held 7 bases outside the gene matches. The CDR3 sequence: CASSDLAGGPSDTQYF. DNA for the CDR3: TGTGCCAGCAGTGACCTAGCGGGAGGGCCGTCAGATACGCAGTATTTT.

The chain links TRBV4-1 to TRBJ2-3, with a possible D match to TRBD2 (6 bases). V was trimmed by 0 bases and J by 2 bases, leaving 15 bases between them. CDR1 MGHRA and CDR2 YSYEKL come from the germline V gene. The CDR3 consists of 17 residues. The CDR3 coding sequence is TGCGCCAGCAGCCAAGATCCCTGGGGACTCCCCACAGATACGCAGTATTTT. Its translation: CASSQDPWGLPTDTQYF.

There are a few counts of this clone. CDR3 protein: CASSKPLGFNEQFF. In DNA, the CDR3 is TGTGCCAGCAGTAAACCTCTAGGATTCAATGAGCAGTTCTTC. The chain links TRBV28 to TRBJ2-1; D uncertain. This CDR3 is built from 14 residues. Germline V gene data show CDR1 as MDHEN and CDR2 as SYDVKM. V lost 5 bases and J lost 6, with 14 bases in between.

The chain carries TRBV11-1 and TRBJ2-7; 13 bases agree with TRBD2. Germline V gene data show CDR1 as SGHAT and CDR2 as FQDESV (reference sequence). The CDR3 runs 18 residues. The V segment lost 6 bases and the J segment 6 bases; nucleotides outside the gene matches: 17. The CDR3 loop reads CASSLTSTSGGPSGEQYF. CDR3 coding DNA: TGTGCCAGCAGTCTCACATCGACTAGCGGGGGGCCTTCTGGCGAGCAGTACTTC.

This clone has more than one count but fewer than ten. The J gene is TRBJ1-1, the V gene TRBV10-3; TRBD1 matches at 7 bases. CDR3 size: 16 residues. V lost 4 bases, J lost 7 bases, and 15 bases stayed unmatched. Germline CDR1 ENHRY, CDR2 SYGVKD. CDR3: CAISAGDAGTADEAFF. The CDR3 region has the DNA TGTGCCATCAGTGCCGGAGACGCGGGGACAGCTGATGAAGCTTTCTTT.

This clone was detected only a few times. The V and J genes are TRBV28 and TRBJ1-1; 9 bases agree with TRBD1. CDR3 length: 14 amino acids. Losses at the gene ends were 2 bases for V and 4 bases for J; bases not matched to a gene: 2. Germline V gives CDR1 MDHEN, CDR2 SYDVKM. This CDR3 reads CASSLPTGGTEAFF. The CDR3 bases are TGTGCCAGCAGTTTACCGACAGGGGGCACTGAAGCTTTCTTT.

This clone was counted between two and nine times. The V gene is TRBV7-8, the J gene TRBJ1-5; TRBD1 aligns across 10 bases. J gave up 6 bases and V 4 bases, and 6 bases lay outside the gene matches. Per the germline V gene, CDR1 is SGHVS and CDR2 is FQNEAQ. This CDR3 has 15 residues. CDR3 DNA sequence: TGTGCCAGCAGCTGGACAGGGGGAAGGATTCAGCCCCAGCATTTT. This codes for CASSWTGGRIQPQHF. Using reference TRBV7-8 and TRBJ1-5 for the parts outside the CDR3, the full variable domain is GAGVSQSPRYKVAKRGQDVALRCDPISGHVSLFWYQQALGQGPEFLTYFQNEAQLDKSGLPSDRFFAERPEGSVSTLKIQRTQQEDSAVYLCASSWTGGRIQPQHFGDGTRLSIL.

The gene calls are TRBV27 and TRBJ2-7; no clear D. Germline values: CDR1 MNHEY, CDR2 SMNVEV (reference sequence). Trimming pared 5 bases from V and 3 bases from J, leaving 17 bases between. The CDR3 consists of 15 residues. DNA for the CDR3: TGTGCCAGCAGTCCCAGAGGCCCGGGCGTCTACGAGCAGTACTTC. Its translation: CASSPRGPGVYEQYF.

The chain couples TRBV4-3 to TRBJ1-1; D perhaps matches TRBD1 (6 bases). This CDR3 has 12 residues. Trimming cost V 4 bases and J 12 bases, with 15 bases left between them. Germline lookup yields CDR1 LGHNA and CDR2 YSLEER. CDR3 in DNA: TGCGCCAGCAGCCCCAATGGGGGCAGACCTTTCTTT. Its translation is CASSPNGGRPFF.

The V call is TRBV4-2, the J call TRBJ1-2; the D is unclear. The CDR3 spans 12 residues. The V end was cut by 5 bases, the J end by 8 bases, with 12 bases between. Germline V gene data show CDR1 as LGHNA and CDR2 as YNFKEQ. The CDR3 region is CASSLRAGGYTF. The CDR3 DNA follows: TGTGCCAGCAGCTTGCGGGCGGGGGGCTACACCTTC.

The chain couples TRBV28 to TRBJ1-2, with 7 bases that match TRBD1. The V segment lost 4 bases and the J segment 4 bases; nucleotides outside the gene matches: 9. Germline-derived CDR1 and CDR2 are MDHEN and SYDVKM. This CDR3 contains 15 residues. CDR3 protein: CASSYGTEEGYGYTF. CDR3 in DNA: TGTGCCAGCAGTTACGGGACAGAGGAGGGCTATGGCTACACCTTC.

This chain uses TRBV5-6 with TRBJ2-7; the D gene is possibly TRBD1 (5 bases). V was pared by 0 bases and J by 0 bases, with 13 bases between. CDR1 is SGHDT, CDR2 YYEEEE, per germline. The CDR3 runs 16 residues. This chain's CDR3 is CASSLAIQGSSYEQYF. In DNA form, the CDR3 reads TGTGCCAGCAGCTTGGCCATCCAGGGTTCCTCCTACGAGCAGTACTTC.

The rearrangement links TRBV2 to TRBJ2-1, with 10 bases matching TRBD2. The CDR3 runs to 14 residues. After removal of 7 bases from V and 4 bases from J, the junction contained 4 bases not matched to a gene. The germline V gene encodes CDR1 SNHLY and CDR2 FYNNEI. This CDR3 reads CASKMTSGYNEQFF. CDR3 in DNA: TGTGCCAGCAAGATGACTAGCGGGTACAATGAGCAGTTCTTC.